These 8 T cell receptor beta chains originate from one sample sequenced in a study of T cells after yellow fever vaccination. TCRdb redid the calling of the 5' RACE reads with MiXCR, one entry per CDR3 protein. Among around 230,000 distinct CDR3 sequences listed, approximately 6.3% were seen once. Here the sequenced sample was CD4+ T cells sorted from PBMCs, taken on the day of the yellow fever booster vaccination. The receptors stem from a man aged 25-45 years who received the YFV17D yellow fever vaccine.

The sample holds many counts of this clonotype. The chain uses TRBV6-5 and TRBJ2-3; a possible D gene is TRBD2 (6 bases). The CDR3 spans 15 residues. Trimming removed 6 bases from V and 4 bases from J, with 17 bases in between. CDR1 and CDR2 from the germline V gene are MNHEY and SVGAGI. CDR3 in DNA: TGTGCCAGCAGAGGAGGGCCCTACTCGTCAGATACGCAGTATTTT. It translates to CASRGGPYSSDTQYF.

This chain connects TRBV21-1 to TRBJ2-7; the table calls TRBD1, which could not be checked here. TRBV21-1 is annotated as a pseudogene. The CDR3 sequence is 14 residues long. The CDR3 sequence is CASTKGTLTYEQYF. The CDR3 nucleotides are TGTGCCAGCACCAAGGGGACACTTACCTACGAGCAGTACTTC.

This clonotype was counted ten times or more. V and J are TRBV7-9 and TRBJ2-3, with 7 bases that match TRBD1. The CDR3 has 15 amino acids. The germline V gene has CDR1 SEHNR and CDR2 FQNEAQ (reference sequence). Germline trimming cut 6 bases from V and 3 bases from J; bases unmatched to any gene: 9. The CDR3 is CASSSGTVPTDTQYF. The CDR3, as DNA: TGTGCCAGCAGTTCCGGGACAGTTCCAACAGATACGCAGTATTTT. Variable domain in full (rest from reference TRBV7-9 and TRBJ2-3): DTGVSQNPRHKITKRGQNVTFRCDPISEHNRLYWYRQTLGQGPEFLTYFQNEAQLEKSRLLSDRFSAERPKGSFSTLEIQRTEQGDSAMYLCASSSGTVPTDTQYFGPGTRLTVL.

A few counts support this clonotype. The chain recombines TRBV7-2 with TRBJ2-1, with D possibly called TRBD1 or TRBD2 (5 bases each). Germline values: CDR1 SGHTA, CDR2 FQGNSA. V shed 2 bases and J shed 8 bases, with 19 bases lying between them. The CDR3 contains 16 residues. The CDR3 spells CASSLLWVRGVDEQFF. The DNA for the CDR3 is TGTGCCAGCAGCTTACTGTGGGTCCGGGGCGTCGATGAGCAGTTCTTC.

This clonotype was observed a few times. This chain links TRBV10-2 with TRBJ2-7; 11 nucleotides match TRBD1. The length of the CDR3 is 18 residues. The germline CDR1 and CDR2 sequences are WSHSY and SAAADI. V trimming: 7 bases; J trimming: 4 bases; junction bases outside the gene matches: 18. CDR3 region: CASTVWTGGAASRYEQYF. CDR3 DNA: TGCGCCAGCACCGTCTGGACAGGGGGCGCGGCGTCGCGGTACGAGCAGTACTTC.

Only a few counts were recorded for this clonotype. The rearrangement uses TRBV20-1 and TRBJ2-2; 14 bases are shared with TRBD2. Germline V lookup: CDR1 DFQATT, CDR2 SNEGSKA (reference sequence). V dropped 6 bases and J dropped 8; count of bases not matched to a gene: 11. The CDR3 contains 16 residues. CDR3 DNA sequence: TGCAGTGCCAATAGTGGGACTAGCGGGAGATCAGGGGAGCTGTTTTTT. Translation gives CSANSGTSGRSGELFF.

This clonotype was seen only a few times. The chain combines TRBV6-5 with TRBJ2-3; perhaps TRBD2 as D (6 bases). V was cut by 5 bases and J by 5 bases, with 26 bases left in between. The CDR3 is 18 amino acids. Per germline, CDR1 MNHEY and CDR2 SVGAGI. The CDR3 here is CASSPPAPGAAGGDTQYF. The CDR3 DNA reads TGTGCCAGCAGTCCACCCGCCCCCGGAGCGGCCGGGGGAGATACGCAGTATTTT.

The rearrangement uses TRBV7-2 and TRBJ2-2; 11 nucleotides agree with TRBD2. Looked up from germline, CDR1 is SGHTA and CDR2 is FQGNSA. With 4 bases clipped from V and 4 bases from J, the junction kept 2 bases outside the gene matches. The CDR3 loop spans 15 amino acids. The CDR3 nucleotides are TGTGCCAGCAGCTACGGACTAGCGGGCACCGGGGAGCTGTTTTTT. It codes for CASSYGLAGTGELFF.